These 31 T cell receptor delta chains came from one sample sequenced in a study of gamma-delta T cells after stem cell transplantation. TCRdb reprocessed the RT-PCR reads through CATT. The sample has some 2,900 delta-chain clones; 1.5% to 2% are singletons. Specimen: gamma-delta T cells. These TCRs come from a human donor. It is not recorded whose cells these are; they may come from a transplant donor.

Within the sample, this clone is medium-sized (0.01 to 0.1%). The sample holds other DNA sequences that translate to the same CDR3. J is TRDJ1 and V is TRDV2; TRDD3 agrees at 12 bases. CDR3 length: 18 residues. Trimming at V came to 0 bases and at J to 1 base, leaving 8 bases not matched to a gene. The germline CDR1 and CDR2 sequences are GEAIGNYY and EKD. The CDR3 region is CACDTVLGDTRTTDKLIF. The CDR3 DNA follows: TGTGCCTGTGACACCGTGCTGGGGGATACGCGGACCACCGATAAACTCATCTTT.

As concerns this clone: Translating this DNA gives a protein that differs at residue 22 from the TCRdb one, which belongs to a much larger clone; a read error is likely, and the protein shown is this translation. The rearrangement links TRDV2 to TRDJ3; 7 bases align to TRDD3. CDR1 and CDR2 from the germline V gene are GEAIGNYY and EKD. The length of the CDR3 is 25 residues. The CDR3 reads CACDTVSGWGTPLRLSSWDTRHMFF. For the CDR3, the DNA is TGTGCCTGTGACACCGTGAGTGGATGGGGGACCCCGCTTCGTTTATCGTCCTGGGACACCCGACATATGTTCTTC.

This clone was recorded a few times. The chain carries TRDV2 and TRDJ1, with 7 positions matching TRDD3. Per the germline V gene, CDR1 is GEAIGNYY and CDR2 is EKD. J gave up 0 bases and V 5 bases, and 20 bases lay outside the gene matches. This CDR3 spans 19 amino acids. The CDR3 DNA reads TGTGCCTGTGTCCCTTTACTGGGGTTCTCCGAGGGAGACACCGATAAACTCATCTTT. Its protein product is CACVPLLGFSEGDTDKLIF.

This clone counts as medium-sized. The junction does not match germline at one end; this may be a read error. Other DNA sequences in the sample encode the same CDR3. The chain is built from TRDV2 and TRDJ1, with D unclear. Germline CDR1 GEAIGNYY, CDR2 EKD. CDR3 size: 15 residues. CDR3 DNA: TGTGCCTGTGACACGCTTACGGCCCCCACCGATAAACTCATCTTC. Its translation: CACDTLTAPTDKLIF.

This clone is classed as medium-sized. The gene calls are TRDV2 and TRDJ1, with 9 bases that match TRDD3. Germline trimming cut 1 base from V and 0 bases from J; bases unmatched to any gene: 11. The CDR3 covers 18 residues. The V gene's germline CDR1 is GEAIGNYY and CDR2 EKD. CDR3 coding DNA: TGTGCCTGTGACACGGTGACTGGGGGACGGAGGTACACCGATAAACTCATCTTT. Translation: CACDTVTGGRRYTDKLIF.

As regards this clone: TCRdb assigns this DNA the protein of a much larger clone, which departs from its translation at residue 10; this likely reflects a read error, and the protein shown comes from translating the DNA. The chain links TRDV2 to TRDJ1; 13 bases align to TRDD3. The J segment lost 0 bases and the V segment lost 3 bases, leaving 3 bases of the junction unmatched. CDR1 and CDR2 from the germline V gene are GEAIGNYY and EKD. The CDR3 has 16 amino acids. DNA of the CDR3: TGTGCCTGTGACCCACTGGGGGATACGGACACCGATAAACTCATCTTT. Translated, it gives CACDPLGDTDTDKLIF.

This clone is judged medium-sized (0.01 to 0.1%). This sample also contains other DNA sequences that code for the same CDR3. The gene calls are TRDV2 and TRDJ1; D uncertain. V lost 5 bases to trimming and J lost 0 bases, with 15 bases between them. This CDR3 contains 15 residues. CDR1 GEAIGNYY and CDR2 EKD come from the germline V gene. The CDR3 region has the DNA TGTGCCTGTGTGGGACTAGAGGGGTACACCGATAAACTCATCTTT. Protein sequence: CACVGLEGYTDKLIF.

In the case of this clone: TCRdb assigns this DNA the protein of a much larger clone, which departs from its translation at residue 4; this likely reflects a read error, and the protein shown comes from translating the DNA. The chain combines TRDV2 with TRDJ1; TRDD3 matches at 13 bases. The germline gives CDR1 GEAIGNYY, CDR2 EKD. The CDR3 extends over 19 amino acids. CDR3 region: CACNTIGPLGDTRTDKLIF. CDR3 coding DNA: TGTGCCTGTAACACCATAGGGCCACTGGGGGATACGAGAACCGATAAACTCATCTTT.

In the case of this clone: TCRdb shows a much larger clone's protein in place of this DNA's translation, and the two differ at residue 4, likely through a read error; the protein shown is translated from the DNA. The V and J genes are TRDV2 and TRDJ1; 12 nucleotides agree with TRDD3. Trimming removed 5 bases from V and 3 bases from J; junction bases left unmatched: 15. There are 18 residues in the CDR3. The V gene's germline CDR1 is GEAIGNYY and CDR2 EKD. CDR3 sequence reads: CACVTLGDTRAVSDKLIF. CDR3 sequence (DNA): TGTGCCTGTGTCACTCTGGGGGATACGCGGGCGGTGTCCGATAAACTCATCTTT.

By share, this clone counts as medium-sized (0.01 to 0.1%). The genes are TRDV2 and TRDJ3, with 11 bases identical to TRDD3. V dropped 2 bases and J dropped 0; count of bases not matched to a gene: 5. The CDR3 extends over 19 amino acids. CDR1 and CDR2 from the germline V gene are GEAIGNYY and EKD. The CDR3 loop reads CACDSTGGYYSWDTRQMFF. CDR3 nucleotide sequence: TGTGCCTGTGACAGTACTGGGGGATATTACTCCTGGGACACCCGACAGATGTTTTTC.

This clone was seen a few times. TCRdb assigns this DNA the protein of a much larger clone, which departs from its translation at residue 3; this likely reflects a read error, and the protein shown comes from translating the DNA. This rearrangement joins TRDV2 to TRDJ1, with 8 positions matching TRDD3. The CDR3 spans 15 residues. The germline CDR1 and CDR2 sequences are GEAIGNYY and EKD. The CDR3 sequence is CARDTIGDTRGKLIF. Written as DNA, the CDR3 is TGTGCCCGTGACACCATAGGGGATACCCGAGGTAAACTCATCTTT.

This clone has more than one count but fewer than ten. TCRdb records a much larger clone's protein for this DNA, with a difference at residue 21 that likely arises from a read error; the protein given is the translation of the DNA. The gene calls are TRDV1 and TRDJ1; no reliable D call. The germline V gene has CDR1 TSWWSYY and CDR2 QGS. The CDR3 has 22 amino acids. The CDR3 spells CALGDLRLVWFDTPDYTDKLTF. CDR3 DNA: TGTGCTCTTGGGGACTTACGGCTGGTTTGGTTTGACACTCCCGACTACACCGATAAACTCACCTTT.

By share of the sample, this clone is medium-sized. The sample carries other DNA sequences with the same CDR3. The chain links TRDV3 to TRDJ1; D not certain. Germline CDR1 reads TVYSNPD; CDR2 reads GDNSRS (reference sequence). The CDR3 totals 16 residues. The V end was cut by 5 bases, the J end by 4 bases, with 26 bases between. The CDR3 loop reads CAAKRSPAMGHDKLIF. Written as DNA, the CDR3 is TGTGCCGCAAAAAGGTCCCCTGCCATGGGCCACGATAAACTCATCTTT.

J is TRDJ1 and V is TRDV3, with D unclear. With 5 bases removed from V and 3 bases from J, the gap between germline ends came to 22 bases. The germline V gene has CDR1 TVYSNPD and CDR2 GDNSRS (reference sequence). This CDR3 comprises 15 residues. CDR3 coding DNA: TGTGCCCTTGAGATCCCCATATCCCACGCCGATAAACTCATCTTT. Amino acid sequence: CALEIPISHADKLIF.

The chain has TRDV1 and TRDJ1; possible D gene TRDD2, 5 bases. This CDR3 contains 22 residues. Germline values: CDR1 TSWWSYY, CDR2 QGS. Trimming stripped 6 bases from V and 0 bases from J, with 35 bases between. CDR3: CALGDQIVSWWVFGSYTDKLIF. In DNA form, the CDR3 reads TGTGCTCTTGGAGATCAAATTGTTTCCTGGTGGGTATTCGGGTCTTACACCGATAAACTCATCTTT.

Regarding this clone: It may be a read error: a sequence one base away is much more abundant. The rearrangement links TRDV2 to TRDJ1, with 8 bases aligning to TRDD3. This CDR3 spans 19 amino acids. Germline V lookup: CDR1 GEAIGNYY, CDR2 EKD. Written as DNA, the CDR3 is TGTGCCTGTGACCATATCCGTGGGGATACCAGGGTTTACACCGATAAACCCATCTTT. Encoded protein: CACDHIRGDTRVYTDKPIF.

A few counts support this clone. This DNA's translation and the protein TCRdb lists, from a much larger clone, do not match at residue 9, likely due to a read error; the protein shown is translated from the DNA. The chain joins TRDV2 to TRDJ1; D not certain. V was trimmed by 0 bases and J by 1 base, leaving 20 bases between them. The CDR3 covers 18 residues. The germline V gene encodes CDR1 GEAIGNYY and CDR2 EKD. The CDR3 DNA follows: TGTGCCTGTGACACCGTGCCTAGTAGGGTTCCATTCACCGATAAACTCATCTTT. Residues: CACDTVPSRVPFTDKLIF.

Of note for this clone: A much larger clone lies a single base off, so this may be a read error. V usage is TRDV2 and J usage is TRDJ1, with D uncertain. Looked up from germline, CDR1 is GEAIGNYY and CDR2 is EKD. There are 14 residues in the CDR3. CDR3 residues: CACDLLSDTAKLIF. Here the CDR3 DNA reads TGTGCCTGTGACTTACTGAGTGACACCGCTAAACTCATCTTT.

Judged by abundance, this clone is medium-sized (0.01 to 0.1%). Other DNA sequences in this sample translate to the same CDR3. The CDR3 DNA follows: TGTGCCTGTGATCGTTTGGGGGGGGATACCCCCGTCACCGATAAACTCATCTTT. It translates to CACDRLGGDTPVTDKLIF. The chain links TRDV2 to TRDJ1; 9 nucleotides align to TRDD3. This CDR3 contains 18 residues. V was clipped by 4 bases and J by 1 base; unmatched bases: 15. CDR1 and CDR2 from the germline V gene are GEAIGNYY and EKD.

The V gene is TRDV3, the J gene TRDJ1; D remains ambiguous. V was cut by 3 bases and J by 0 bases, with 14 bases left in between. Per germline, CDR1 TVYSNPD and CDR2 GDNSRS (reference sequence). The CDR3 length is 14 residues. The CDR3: CAFQRWEDTDKLIF. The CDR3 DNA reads TGTGCCTTCCAGAGATGGGAGGACACCGATAAACTCATCTTT.

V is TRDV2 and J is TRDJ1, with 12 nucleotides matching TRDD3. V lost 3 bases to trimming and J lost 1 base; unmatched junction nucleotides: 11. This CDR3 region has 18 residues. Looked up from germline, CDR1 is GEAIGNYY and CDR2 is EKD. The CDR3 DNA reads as TGTGCCTGTGACGCTATACTGGGGGATACCTCCGCCACCGATAAACTCATCTTT. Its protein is CACDAILGDTSATDKLIF.

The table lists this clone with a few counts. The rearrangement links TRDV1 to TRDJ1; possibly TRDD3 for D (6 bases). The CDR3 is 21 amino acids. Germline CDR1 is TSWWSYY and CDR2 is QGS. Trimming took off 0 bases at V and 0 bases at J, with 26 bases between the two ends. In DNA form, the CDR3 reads TGTGCTCTTGGGGAACTCCTCACCCTACGTCCTGGGGCCCCGTACACCGATAAACTCATCTTT. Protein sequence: CALGELLTLRPGAPYTDKLIF.

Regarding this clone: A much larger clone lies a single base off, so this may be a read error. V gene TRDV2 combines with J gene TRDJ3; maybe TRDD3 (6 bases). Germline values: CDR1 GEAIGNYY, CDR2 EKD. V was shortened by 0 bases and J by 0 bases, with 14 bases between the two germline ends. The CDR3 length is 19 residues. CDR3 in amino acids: CACDTVGYQSSWDTRQMFF. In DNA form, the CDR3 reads TGTGCCTGTGACACCGTGGGATATCAGAGCTCCTGGGACACCCGACAGATGTTTTTC.

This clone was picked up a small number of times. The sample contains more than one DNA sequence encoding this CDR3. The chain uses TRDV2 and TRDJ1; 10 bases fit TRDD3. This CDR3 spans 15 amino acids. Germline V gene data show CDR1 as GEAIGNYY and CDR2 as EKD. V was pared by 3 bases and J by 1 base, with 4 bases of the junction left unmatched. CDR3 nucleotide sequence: TGTGCCTGTGACCTACTGGGGGATGCCACCGATAAACTCATCTTT. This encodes CACDLLGDATDKLIF.

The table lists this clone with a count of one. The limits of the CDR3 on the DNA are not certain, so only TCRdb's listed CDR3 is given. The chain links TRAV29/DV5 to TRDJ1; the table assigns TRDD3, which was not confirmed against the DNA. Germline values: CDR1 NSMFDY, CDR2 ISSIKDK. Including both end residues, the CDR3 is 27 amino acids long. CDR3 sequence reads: CSVLLCSKRGFLSPGGWRFLNTDKLIF.

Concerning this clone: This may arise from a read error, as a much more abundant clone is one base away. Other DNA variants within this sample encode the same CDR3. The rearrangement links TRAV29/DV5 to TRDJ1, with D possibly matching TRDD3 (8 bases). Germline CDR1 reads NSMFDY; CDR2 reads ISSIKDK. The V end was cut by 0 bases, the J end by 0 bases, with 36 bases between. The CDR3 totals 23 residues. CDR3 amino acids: CAASVASYPLGDGGFFNTDKLIF. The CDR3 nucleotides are TGTGCAGCAAGCGTGGCTTCCTATCCCCTGGGGGACGGCGGTTTCTTTAACACCGATAAACTCATCTTT.

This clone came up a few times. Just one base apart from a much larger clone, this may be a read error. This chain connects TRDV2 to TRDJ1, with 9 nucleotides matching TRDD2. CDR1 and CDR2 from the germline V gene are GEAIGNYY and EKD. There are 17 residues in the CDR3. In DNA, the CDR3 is TGTGCCTGTGACATCCTTCCTACGATCCAGGGGACCGATAAACCCATCTTT. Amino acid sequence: CACDILPTIQGTDKPIF.

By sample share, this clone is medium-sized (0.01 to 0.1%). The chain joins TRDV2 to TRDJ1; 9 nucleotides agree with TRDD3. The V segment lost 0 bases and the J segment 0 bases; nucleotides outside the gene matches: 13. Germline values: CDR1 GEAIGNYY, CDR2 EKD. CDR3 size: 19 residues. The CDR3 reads CACDTVGVLGEAYTDKLIF. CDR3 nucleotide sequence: TGTGCCTGTGACACCGTGGGGGTACTGGGGGAGGCGTACACCGATAAACTCATCTTT.

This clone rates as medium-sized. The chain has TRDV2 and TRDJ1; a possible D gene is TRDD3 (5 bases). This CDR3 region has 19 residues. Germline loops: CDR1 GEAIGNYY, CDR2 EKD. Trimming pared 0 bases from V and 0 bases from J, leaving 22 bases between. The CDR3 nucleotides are TGTGCCTGTGACACCGTGGGGACGACCGCGGCCCGGTACACCGATAAACTCATCTTT. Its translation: CACDTVGTTAARYTDKLIF.

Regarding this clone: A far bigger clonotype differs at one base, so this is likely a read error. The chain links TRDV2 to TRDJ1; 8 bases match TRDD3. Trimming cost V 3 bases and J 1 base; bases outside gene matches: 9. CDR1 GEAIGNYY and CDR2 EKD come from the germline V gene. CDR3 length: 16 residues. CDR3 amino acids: CACDDLLGGATDKLIF. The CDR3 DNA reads TGTGCCTGTGACGACCTACTGGGGGGTGCCACCGATAAACTCATCTTT.

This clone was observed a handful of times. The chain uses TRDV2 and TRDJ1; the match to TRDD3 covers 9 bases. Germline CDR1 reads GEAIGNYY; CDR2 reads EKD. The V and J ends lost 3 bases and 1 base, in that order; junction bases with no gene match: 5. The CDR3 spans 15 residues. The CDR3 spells CACDGLGEATDKLIF. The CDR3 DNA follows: TGTGCCTGTGACGGACTGGGGGAAGCCACCGATAAACTCATCTTT.